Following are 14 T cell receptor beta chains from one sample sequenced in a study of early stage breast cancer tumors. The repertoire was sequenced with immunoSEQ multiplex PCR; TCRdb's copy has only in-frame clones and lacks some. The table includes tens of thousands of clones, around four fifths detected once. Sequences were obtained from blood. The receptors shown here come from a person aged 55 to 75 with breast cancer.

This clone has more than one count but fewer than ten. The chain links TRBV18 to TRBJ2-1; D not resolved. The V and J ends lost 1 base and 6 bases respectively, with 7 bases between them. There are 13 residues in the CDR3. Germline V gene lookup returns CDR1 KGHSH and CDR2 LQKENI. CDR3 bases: TGTGCCAGCTCACCACGAGGTGCCAATGAGCAGTTCTTC. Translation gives CASSPRGANEQFF.

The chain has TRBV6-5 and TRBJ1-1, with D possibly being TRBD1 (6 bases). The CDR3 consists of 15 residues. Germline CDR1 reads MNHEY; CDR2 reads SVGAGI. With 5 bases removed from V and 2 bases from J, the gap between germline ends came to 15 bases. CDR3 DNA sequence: TGTGCCAGCAGTCGCCCGGGCAGGGGAAACACTGAAGCTTTCTTT. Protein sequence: CASSRPGRGNTEAFF.

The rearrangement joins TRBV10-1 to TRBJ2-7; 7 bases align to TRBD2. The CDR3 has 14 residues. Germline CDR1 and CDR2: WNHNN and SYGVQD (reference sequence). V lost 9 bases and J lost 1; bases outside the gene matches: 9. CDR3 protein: CASSKWRESYEQYF. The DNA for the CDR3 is TGCGCCAGTTCCAAATGGCGGGAGTCCTACGAGCAGTACTTC.

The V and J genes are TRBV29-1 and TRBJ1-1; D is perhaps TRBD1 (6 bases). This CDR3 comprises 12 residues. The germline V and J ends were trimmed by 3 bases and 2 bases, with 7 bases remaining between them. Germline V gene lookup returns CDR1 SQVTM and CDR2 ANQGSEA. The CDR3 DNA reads TGCAGCGTTGACAGGGGAAACACTGAAGCTTTCTTT. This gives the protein CSVDRGNTEAFF.

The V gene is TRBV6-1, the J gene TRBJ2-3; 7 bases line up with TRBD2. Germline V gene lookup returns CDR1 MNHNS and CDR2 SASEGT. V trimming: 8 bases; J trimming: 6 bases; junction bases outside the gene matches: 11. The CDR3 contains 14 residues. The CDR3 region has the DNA TGTGCCAGCTTCCCGGAGCGGGACCCTGATACGCAGTATTTT. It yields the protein CASFPERDPDTQYF.

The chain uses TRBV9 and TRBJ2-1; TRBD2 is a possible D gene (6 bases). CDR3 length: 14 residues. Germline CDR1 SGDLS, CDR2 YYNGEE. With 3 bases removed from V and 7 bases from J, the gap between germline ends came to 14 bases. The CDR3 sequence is CASSEGTGSNEQFF. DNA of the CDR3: TGTGCCAGCAGCGAAGGGACTGGGTCAAATGAGCAGTTCTTC.

Written as DNA, the CDR3 is TGTGCCAGCAGTGCCTGGGGGGGTATGAGCAATCAGCCCCAGCATTTT. Its protein is CASSAWGGMSNQPQHF. The V gene is TRBV2, the J gene TRBJ1-5, with D perhaps TRBD1 (5 bases). The germline CDR1 and CDR2 sequences are SNHLY and FYNNEI. This CDR3 has 16 residues. Trimming took 4 bases from V and 1 from J, leaving 14 bases between them.

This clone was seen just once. In nucleotides, the CDR3 is TGTGCCAGCAGCGAAGAGGGGACTAGCACAGATACGCAGTATTTT. Translation gives CASSEEGTSTDTQYF. V and J are TRBV7-9 and TRBJ2-3, with a possible D match to TRBD2 (6 bases). Between the trimmed V and J ends, which lost 5 bases and 0 bases, there was a span of 12 bases. Germline V gene sequence: CDR1 SEHNR, CDR2 FQNEAQ (reference sequence). This CDR3 contains 15 residues.

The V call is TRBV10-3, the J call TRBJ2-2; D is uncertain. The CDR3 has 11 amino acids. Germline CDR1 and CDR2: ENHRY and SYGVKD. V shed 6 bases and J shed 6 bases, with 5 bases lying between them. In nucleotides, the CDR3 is TGTGCCATCAGGGGCCCCGGGGAGCTGTTTTTT. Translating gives CAIRGPGELFF.

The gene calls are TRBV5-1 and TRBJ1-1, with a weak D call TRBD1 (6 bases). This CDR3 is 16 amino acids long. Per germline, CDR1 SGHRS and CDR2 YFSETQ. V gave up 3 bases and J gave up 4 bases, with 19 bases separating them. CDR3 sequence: CASSSGAGPAGTEAFF. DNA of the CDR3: TGCGCCAGCAGCTCGGGGGCGGGGCCGGCGGGCACTGAAGCTTTCTTT.

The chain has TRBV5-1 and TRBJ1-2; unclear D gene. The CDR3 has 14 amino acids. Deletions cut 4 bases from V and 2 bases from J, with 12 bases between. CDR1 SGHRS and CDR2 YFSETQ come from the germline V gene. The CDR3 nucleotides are TGCGCCAGCAGCCCCTCGAGGGCGAACTATGGCTACACCTTC. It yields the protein CASSPSRANYGYTF.

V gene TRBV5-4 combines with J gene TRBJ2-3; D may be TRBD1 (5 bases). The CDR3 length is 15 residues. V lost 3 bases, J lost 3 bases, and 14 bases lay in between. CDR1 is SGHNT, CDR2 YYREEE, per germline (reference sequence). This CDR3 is CASSSIGVGTDTQYF. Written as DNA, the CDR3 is TGTGCCAGCAGCTCGATAGGGGTTGGGACAGATACGCAGTATTTT.

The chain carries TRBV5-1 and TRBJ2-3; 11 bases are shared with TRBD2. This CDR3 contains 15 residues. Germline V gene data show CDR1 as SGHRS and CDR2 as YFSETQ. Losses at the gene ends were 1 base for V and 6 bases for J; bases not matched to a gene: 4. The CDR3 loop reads CASSLNSGRVDTQYF. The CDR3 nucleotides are TGCGCCAGCAGCTTGAATAGCGGGAGGGTGGATACGCAGTATTTT.

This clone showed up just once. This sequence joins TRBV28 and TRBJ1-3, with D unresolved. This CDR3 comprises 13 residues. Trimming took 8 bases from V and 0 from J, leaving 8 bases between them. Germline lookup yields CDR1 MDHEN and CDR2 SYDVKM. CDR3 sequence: CASRKSSGNTIYF. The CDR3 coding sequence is TGTGCCAGCCGTAAGAGCTCTGGAAACACCATATATTTT.